This paragraph covers one T cell receptor beta chain sequence. The target of this receptor is not known. No base qualities exist here, and no much larger clone lies one base off it. Trimming removed 6 bases from V and 4 bases from J; the gene matches leave 12 bases unexplained. The CDR3 has 15 amino acids, counting the end cysteine and phenylalanine. Only the CDR3 region is kept as DNA, spanning 45 bases read in frame from base 1. From a lookup of the germline V gene, CDR1 and CDR2 are MNHNS and SASEGT. The data are from a study of T-cell reconstitution after alpha-beta-depleted transplantation in children (dated by TCRdb to about 2016). About the investigation overall: Using TCR repertoire profiling, the study followed T-cell immune reconstitution in a quantitative way in children after TCRalphabeta/CD19-depleted allogeneic hematopoietic cell transplantation.

Library preparation used PCR. This sample was sequenced with an Illumina HiSeq 2500. Molecular barcoding was employed in the preparation of TCR libraries, with unique molecular identifiers being used to normalize TCRbeta repertoire quantification. The public reads were reprocessed in TCRdb via fastp at Q25 and MiXCR, keeping in-frame beta chains. Every entry covers one CDR3 protein and lists the most common genes and DNA from its rows. The sample table holds about 640,000 distinct CDR3 sequences, of which roughly 17% were seen once. The ten largest make up 0.85% to 1.3% of the sample. The starting material was PBMCs from the stem cell graft donor, obtained from the stem cell graft. This clonotype was obtained from a human donor who donated a stem cell graft to a child with acute myeloid leukemia. The chain employs TRBV6-1 and TRBJ2-7; 7 central nucleotides agree with TRBD1. The DNA reads TGTGCCAGCAGCCCAGGGGGAAGGGCTCCTTACGAGCAGTACTTC. Its product reads: CASSPGGRAPYEQYF.